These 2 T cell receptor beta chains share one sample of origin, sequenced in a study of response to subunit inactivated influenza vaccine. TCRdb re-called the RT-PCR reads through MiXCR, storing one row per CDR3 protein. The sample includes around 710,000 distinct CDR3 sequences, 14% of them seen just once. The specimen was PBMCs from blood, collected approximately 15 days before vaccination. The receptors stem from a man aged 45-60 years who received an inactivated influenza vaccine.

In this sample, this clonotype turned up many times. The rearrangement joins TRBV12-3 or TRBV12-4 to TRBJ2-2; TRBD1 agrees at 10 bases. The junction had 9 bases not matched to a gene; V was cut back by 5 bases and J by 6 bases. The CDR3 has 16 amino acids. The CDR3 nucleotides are TGTGCCAGCAGTCCGCGACAGGGGGCGGTCTCCGGGGAGCTGTTTTTT. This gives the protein CASSPRQGAVSGELFF.

CDR3 nucleotide sequence: TGCAGTGCTAACCTAGTTACGGGAGAGCAGTTCTTC. Its protein is CSANLVTGEQFF. The rearrangement uses TRBV20-1 and TRBJ2-1; maybe TRBD2 (5 bases). The CDR3 sequence is 12 residues long. Trimming pared 4 bases from V and 10 bases from J, leaving 14 bases between. Germline V gene data show CDR1 as DFQATT and CDR2 as SNEGSKA (reference sequence).